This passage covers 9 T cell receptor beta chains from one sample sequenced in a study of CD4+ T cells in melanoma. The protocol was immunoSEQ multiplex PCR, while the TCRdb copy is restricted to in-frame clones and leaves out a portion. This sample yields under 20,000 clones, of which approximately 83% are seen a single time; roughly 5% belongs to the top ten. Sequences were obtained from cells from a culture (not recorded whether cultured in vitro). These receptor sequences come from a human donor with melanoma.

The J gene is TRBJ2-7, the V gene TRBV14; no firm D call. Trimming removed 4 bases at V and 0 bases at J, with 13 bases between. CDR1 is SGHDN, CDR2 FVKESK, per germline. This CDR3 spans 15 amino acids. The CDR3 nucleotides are TGTGCCAGCAGCCCTTTCTGGGGTGACTCCTACGAGCAGTACTTC. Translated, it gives CASSPFWGDSYEQYF.

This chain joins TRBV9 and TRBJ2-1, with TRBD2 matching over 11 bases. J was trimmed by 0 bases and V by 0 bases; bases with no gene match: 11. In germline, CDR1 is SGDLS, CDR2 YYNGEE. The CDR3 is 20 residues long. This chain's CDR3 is CASSVAGLAGGLSSYNEQFF. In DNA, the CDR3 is TGTGCCAGCAGCGTAGCTGGCCTAGCGGGGGGCCTAAGCTCCTACAATGAGCAGTTCTTC.

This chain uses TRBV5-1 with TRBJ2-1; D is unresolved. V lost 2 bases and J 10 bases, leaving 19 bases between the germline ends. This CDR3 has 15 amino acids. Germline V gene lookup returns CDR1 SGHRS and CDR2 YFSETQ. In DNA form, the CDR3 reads TGCGCCAGCAGCTTAAGACCCGACTTTTCGGAGGAGCAGTTCTTC. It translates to CASSLRPDFSEEQFF.

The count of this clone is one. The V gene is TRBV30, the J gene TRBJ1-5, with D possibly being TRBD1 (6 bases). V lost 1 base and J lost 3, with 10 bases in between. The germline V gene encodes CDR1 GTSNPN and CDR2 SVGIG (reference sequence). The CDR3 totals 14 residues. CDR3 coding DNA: TGTGCCTGGAGTGGGGGGGCGGACAATCAGCCCCAGCATTTT. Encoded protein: CAWSGGADNQPQHF.

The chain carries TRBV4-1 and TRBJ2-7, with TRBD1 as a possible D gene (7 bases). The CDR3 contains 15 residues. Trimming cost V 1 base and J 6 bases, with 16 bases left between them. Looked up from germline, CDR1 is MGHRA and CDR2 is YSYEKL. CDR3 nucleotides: TGCGCCAGCAGCCAAGTGGACAGGAACGGGGGCGAGCAGTACTTC. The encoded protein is CASSQVDRNGGEQYF.

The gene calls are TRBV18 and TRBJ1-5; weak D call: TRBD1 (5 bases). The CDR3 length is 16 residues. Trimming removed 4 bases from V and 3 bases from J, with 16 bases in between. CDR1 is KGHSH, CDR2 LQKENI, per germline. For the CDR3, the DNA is TGTGCCAGCTCACACCAAAGAGACAGTTCCAATCAGCCCCAGCATTTT. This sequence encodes CASSHQRDSSNQPQHF.

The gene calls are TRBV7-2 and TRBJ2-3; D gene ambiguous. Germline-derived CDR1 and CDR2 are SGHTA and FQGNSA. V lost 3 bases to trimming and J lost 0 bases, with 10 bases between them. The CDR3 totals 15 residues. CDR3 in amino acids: CASSLSRSSTDTQYF. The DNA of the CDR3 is TGTGCCAGCAGCTTGTCGCGGTCTAGCACAGATACGCAGTATTTT.

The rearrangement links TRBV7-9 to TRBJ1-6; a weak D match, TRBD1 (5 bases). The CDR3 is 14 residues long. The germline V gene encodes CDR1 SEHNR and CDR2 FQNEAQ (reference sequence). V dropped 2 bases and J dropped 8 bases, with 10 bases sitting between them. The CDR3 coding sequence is TGTGCCAGCAGCTTACGGGGCATAGATTCACCCCTCCACTTT. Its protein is CASSLRGIDSPLHF.

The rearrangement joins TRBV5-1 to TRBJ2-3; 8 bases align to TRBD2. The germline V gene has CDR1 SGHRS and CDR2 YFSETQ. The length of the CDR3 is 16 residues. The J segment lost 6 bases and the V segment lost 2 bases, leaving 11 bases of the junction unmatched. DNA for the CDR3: TGCGCCAGCAGCTTCCTTGGGGGACTAGGGGGGGATACGCAGTATTTT. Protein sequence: CASSFLGGLGGDTQYF. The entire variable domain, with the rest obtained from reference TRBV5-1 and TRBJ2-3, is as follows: KAGVTQTPRYLIKTRGQQVTLSCSPISGHRSVSWYQQTPGQGLQFLFEYFSETQRNKGNFPGRFSGRQFSNSRSEMNVSTLELGDSALYLCASSFLGGLGGDTQYFGPGTRLTVL.